The next 15 T cell receptor beta chains were all read from a single sample in a study of blood T cell repertoires in COVID-19. The table came from immunoSEQ multiplex PCR; TCRdb's copy has only in-frame clones and leaves some out. Counted here are some 150,000 clones, around 87% occurring once; the ten biggest clones make up more than 6.5%. The specimen was peripheral blood. The source of these receptors is an elderly woman in a cohort sampled during active or convalescent COVID-19.

The chain carries TRBV18 and TRBJ1-5; D is uncertain. The V and J ends lost 3 bases and 0 bases respectively, with 15 bases between them. This CDR3 has 17 residues. CDR1 is KGHSH and CDR2 is LQKENI in the germline V gene. The CDR3 coding sequence is TGTGCCAGCTCACCCTTGCCAGGAGGGTATAGCAATCAGCCCCAGCATTTT. Translating gives CASSPLPGGYSNQPQHF.

This chain uses TRBV3-1 (or the pseudogene TRBV3-2) with TRBJ2-5, with a weak D call TRBD2 (5 bases). The germline V gene has CDR1 LGHDT and CDR2 YNNKEL (reference sequence). This CDR3 has 13 residues. Trimming shortened V by 8 bases and J by 3 bases, and 13 bases separated the two germline ends. This CDR3 reads CASGLAGEETQYF. The CDR3, as DNA: TGTGCCAGCGGTCTAGCTGGGGAAGAGACCCAGTACTTC.

V is TRBV19 and J is TRBJ2-3; 11 bases are shared with TRBD1. The CDR3 sequence is 16 residues long. With 4 bases clipped from V and 5 bases from J, the junction kept 8 bases outside the gene matches. CDR1 LNHDA and CDR2 SQIVND come from the germline V gene (reference sequence). The CDR3 region has the DNA TGTGCCAGTAGTACCCACGGGACAGGGGGGGGAGATACGCAGTATTTT. It yields the protein CASSTHGTGGGDTQYF.

The chain combines TRBV19 with TRBJ2-3; D might be TRBD2 (6 bases). This CDR3 is 11 amino acids long. Germline assignment: CDR1 LNHDA and CDR2 SQIVND (reference sequence). V dropped 7 bases and J dropped 9 bases, with 11 bases sitting between them. This CDR3 reads CASTTGDTQYF. The CDR3 DNA is TGTGCCAGTACCACGGGGGACACGCAGTATTTT.

This clone was seen more than once but under ten times. The genes are TRBV7-2 and TRBJ2-5; 10 nucleotides agree with TRBD2. CDR1 is SGHTA, CDR2 FQGNSA, per germline. The CDR3 totals 16 residues. J gave up 4 bases and V 0 bases, and 5 bases lay outside the gene matches. The CDR3 region has the DNA TGTGCCAGCAGCTTAGCGAGGGCTAGCGGGAGAGAGACCCAGTACTTC. Protein product: CASSLARASGRETQYF.

The chain recombines TRBV5-8 with TRBJ2-7; possibly TRBD1 for D (6 bases). The germline gives CDR1 SGHTS, CDR2 YDEGEE. V was pared by 1 base and J by 3 bases, with 14 bases between. The CDR3 totals 15 residues. The CDR3: CASSLPETGSYEQYF. The DNA of the CDR3 is TGTGCCAGCAGCTTGCCGGAAACAGGGAGCTACGAGCAGTACTTC.

The chain is built from TRBV27 and TRBJ2-3; 9 bases are a match to TRBD2. Germline V CDR1 and CDR2: MNHEY, SMNVEV (reference sequence). The CDR3 runs to 16 residues. With 5 bases clipped from V and 3 bases from J, the junction kept 9 bases outside the gene matches. In DNA, the CDR3 is TGTGCCAGCAGTCGCCGACTAGCGGTAGGGACAGATACGCAGTATTTT. Translation: CASSRRLAVGTDTQYF.

The rearrangement joins TRBV6-5 to TRBJ2-7; TRBD1 matches 8 bases. CDR3 length: 13 residues. CDR1 MNHEY and CDR2 SVGAGI come from the germline V gene. The V gene end was trimmed by 7 bases and the J gene end by 1 base; junction bases not matched to a gene: 3. The CDR3 spells CASTTGDSYEQYF. The CDR3 coding sequence is TGTGCCAGCACGACAGGGGATTCCTACGAGCAGTACTTC.

The genes are TRBV6-5 and TRBJ1-1, with 7 nucleotides matching TRBD1. The V gene's germline CDR1 is MNHEY and CDR2 SVGAGI. The V gene end was trimmed by 2 bases and the J gene end by 11 bases; junction bases not matched to a gene: 11. This CDR3 is built from 14 residues. As DNA, the CDR3 is TGTGCCAGCAGTTACGGACAGGCAACCGGGTGGGCTTTCTTT. Encoded protein: CASSYGQATGWAFF.

V is TRBV27 and J is TRBJ1-4, with a possible D match to TRBD1 (5 bases). CDR1 MNHEY and CDR2 SMNVEV come from the germline V gene (reference sequence). This CDR3 spans 14 amino acids. The V end was cut by 2 bases, the J end by 3 bases, with 7 bases between. For the CDR3, the DNA is TGTGCCAGCAGTTTAAGGGGATCTAATGAAAAACTGTTTTTT. Amino acids: CASSLRGSNEKLFF.

This chain uses TRBV29-1 with TRBJ2-2; 14 bases align to TRBD2. The germline gives CDR1 SQVTM, CDR2 ANQGSEA. The V and J ends lost 7 bases and 5 bases, in that order; junction bases with no gene match: 3. The CDR3 is 14 amino acids. The CDR3 reads CSARTSGRTGELFF. Here the CDR3 DNA reads TGCAGCGCCCGGACTAGCGGGAGGACCGGGGAGCTGTTTTTT.

This chain joins TRBV30 and TRBJ1-1; weak D call: TRBD1 (6 bases). CDR3 length: 15 residues. V dropped 0 bases and J dropped 7 bases, with 18 bases sitting between them. CDR1 and CDR2 (germline): GTSNPN, SVGIG (reference sequence). CDR3 loop: CAWSVRRWGHIEAFF. The CDR3 bases are TGTGCCTGGAGTGTACGCCGTTGGGGGCATATTGAAGCTTTCTTT. Drawing the rest from reference TRBV30 and TRBJ1-1, the complete variable domain is SQTIHQWPATLVQPVGSPLSLECTVEGTSNPNLYWYRQAAGRGLQLLFYSVGIGQISSEVPQNLSASRPQDRQFILSSKKLLLSDSGFYLCAWSVRRWGHIEAFFGQGTRLTVV.

The chain couples TRBV18 to TRBJ1-1; possibly TRBD1 for D (5 bases). The CDR3 is 15 residues long. Trimming pared 0 bases from V and 5 bases from J, leaving 13 bases between. Germline assignment: CDR1 KGHSH and CDR2 LQKENI. This chain's CDR3 is CASSPPAGSETEAFF. In DNA form, the CDR3 reads TGTGCCAGCTCACCACCGGCAGGGTCGGAAACTGAAGCTTTCTTT.

The V gene is TRBV7-8, the J gene TRBJ2-3, with D perhaps matching TRBD1 (5 bases). V lost 3 bases, J lost 6 bases, and 10 bases lay in between. Per the germline V gene, CDR1 is SGHVS and CDR2 is FQNEAQ. This CDR3 region has 13 residues. The CDR3 nucleotides read TGTGCCAGCAGCTTTTCAGGGCGGGATACGCAGTATTTT. It translates to CASSFSGRDTQYF.

The rearrangement links TRBV6-5 to TRBJ2-3; D remains unclear. This CDR3 spans 14 amino acids. Germline V gives CDR1 MNHEY, CDR2 SVGAGI. Trimming took off 4 bases at V and 2 bases at J, with 10 bases between the two ends. The CDR3 DNA follows: TGTGCCAGCAGTTTTTATAGCTCCACAGATACGCAGTATTTT. Translated: CASSFYSSTDTQYF.